Below, 16 T cell receptor beta chains from the same sample are listed, as sequenced in a study of post-analysis software for immune sequencing data. Study-level results: Roughly 5 TRBV segments occurring more often in patients than controls included TRBV5-6, TRBV5-1 and TRBV20-1.

What these receptors recognize is not known. Unique molecular identifiers featured in each of the TCR beta cDNA libraries. MiXCR was run by TCRdb on the PCR reads, yielding one entry per CDR3 protein. This sample has under 900,000 distinct CDR3 sequences, with roughly half found just once. Sequenced sample: blood. The receptors come from a girl between 5 and 17 years old with multiple sclerosis.

The V gene is TRBV6-4, the J gene TRBJ2-1, with D possibly TRBD2 on 6 matching bases. V lost 2 bases, J lost 4 bases, and 12 bases lay in between. Germline V gene sequence: CDR1 MRHNA, CDR2 SNTAGT. This CDR3 is built from 15 residues. CDR3 region: CASSDGPRGYNEQFF. For the CDR3, the DNA is TGTGCCAGCAGTGACGGCCCGCGGGGTTACAATGAGCAGTTCTTC.

The table lists this clonotype with a count of one. J is TRBJ1-6 and V is TRBV25-1, with D possibly matching TRBD1 (5 bases). Trimming shortened V by 8 bases and J by 7 bases, and 15 bases separated the two germline ends. CDR3 length: 14 amino acids. Germline CDR1 reads MGHDK; CDR2 reads SYGVNS. The CDR3 nucleotides are TGTGCCAGCCGAACTCCTGACAGAAATTCACCCCTCCACTTT. This codes for CASRTPDRNSPLHF. The whole variable domain, filled in from reference TRBV25-1 and TRBJ1-6, reads EADIYQTPRYLVIGTGKKITLECSQTMGHDKMYWYQQDPGMELHLIHYSYGVNSTEKGDLSSESTVSRIRTEHFPLTLESARPSHTSQYLCASRTPDRNSPLHFGNGTRLTVT.

The rearrangement uses TRBV10-3 and TRBJ2-7, with a weak D call TRBD1 (5 bases). The CDR3 covers 16 residues. The V end lost 4 bases, the J end lost 7 bases, and 23 bases lay between the germline ends. Germline V gives CDR1 ENHRY, CDR2 SYGVKD. The CDR3 DNA follows: TGTGCCATCAGTGGGACGGGCCAGGGTGGGATCCGAGAGCAGTACTTC. Translation gives CAISGTGQGGIREQYF.

V is TRBV20-1 and J is TRBJ1-4; 8 bases line up with TRBD1. This CDR3 has 17 residues. CDR1 and CDR2 from the germline V gene are DFQATT and SNEGSKA (reference sequence). Germline trimming cut 2 bases from V and 4 bases from J; bases unmatched to any gene: 12. DNA for the CDR3: TGCAGTGCTAGATCCGGACAGGGAGGTTCTAGTAATGAAAAACTGTTTTTT. Translating it yields CSARSGQGGSSNEKLFF.

The V gene is TRBV20-1, the J gene TRBJ2-3; no clear D. Germline CDR1 is DFQATT and CDR2 is SNEGSKA (reference sequence). This CDR3 has 13 amino acids. Trimming cost V 3 bases and J 0 bases, with 7 bases left between them. The CDR3 loop is CSASETSTDTQYF. DNA for the CDR3: TGCAGTGCTAGTGAAACTAGCACAGATACGCAGTATTTT.

This rearrangement joins TRBV2 to TRBJ2-1; the match to TRBD2 covers 11 bases. In germline, CDR1 is SNHLY, CDR2 FYNNEI. V trimming: 10 bases; J trimming: 5 bases; junction bases outside the gene matches: 4. The CDR3 consists of 13 residues. The DNA for the CDR3 is TGTGCCACGGGACTAGCGGTTAACAATGAGCAGTTCTTC. Translation gives CATGLAVNNEQFF.

This clonotype was seen only a few times. The chain couples TRBV21-1 to TRBJ1-2. TRBV21-1 is given as a pseudogene. There are 10 residues in the CDR3. The CDR3 region has the DNA TGTGCCAGGACGTCCTATGGCTACACCTTC. Residues: CARTSYGYTF.

This clonotype was observed once. The chain joins TRBV20-1 to TRBJ2-7; 11 bases fit TRBD2. TRBJ2-5 explains the end of the DNA better; the J call may be wrong. This CDR3 contains 13 residues. Germline CDR1 DFQATT, CDR2 SNEGSKA (reference sequence). The DNA of the CDR3 is TGCAGTGCCCCGACTAGCGGGAAAGAGACCCAGTACTTC. Amino acid sequence: CSAPTSGKETQYF.

This clonotype has only a few counts. V and J are TRBV12-3 or TRBV12-4 and TRBJ2-7, with D hard to call. Trimming took off 6 bases at V and 7 bases at J, with 19 bases between the two ends. The CDR3 has 14 residues. The CDR3 nucleotides read TGTGCCAGCAGCCAATCCGACAAATACAATGAGCAGTACTTC. Its translation: CASSQSDKYNEQYF.

The chain uses TRBV20-1 and TRBJ2-7, with 9 bases that match TRBD1. This CDR3 comprises 13 residues. V was clipped by 6 bases and J by 2 bases; unmatched bases: 5. Germline CDR1 is DFQATT and CDR2 is SNEGSKA (reference sequence). Written as DNA, the CDR3 is TGCAGTGCGGGGACAGGGATTGCCTACGAGCAGTACTTC. The encoded protein is CSAGTGIAYEQYF.

The rearrangement links TRBV3-1 to TRBJ2-1; 12 nucleotides line up with TRBD2. Germline trimming cut 3 bases from V and 6 bases from J; bases unmatched to any gene: 12. In germline, CDR1 is LGHDT, CDR2 YNNKEL (reference sequence). The CDR3 sequence is 18 residues long. The CDR3 nucleotides read TGTGCCAGCAGCCACCAAAGCCCGCTAGCGGGGGGGACCAATGAGCAGTTCTTC. This translates into CASSHQSPLAGGTNEQFF.

The chain couples TRBV19 to TRBJ1-2; 10 bases line up with TRBD1. CDR1 is LNHDA and CDR2 is SQIVND in the germline V gene (reference sequence). J was trimmed by 6 bases and V by 4 bases; bases with no gene match: 5. The CDR3 is made up of 14 amino acids. The chain's CDR3 is CASSTRQGADGYTF. The CDR3 DNA reads TGTGCCAGTAGTACCAGACAGGGGGCTGATGGCTACACCTTC. Drawing the rest from reference TRBV19 and TRBJ1-2, the complete variable domain is DGGITQSPKYLFRKEGQNVTLSCEQNLNHDAMYWYRQDPGQGLRLIYYSQIVNDFQKGDIAEGYSVSREKKESFPLTVTSAQKNPTAFYLCASSTRQGADGYTFGSGTRLTVV.

The CDR3 region is CSARDSRTANIQYF. DNA of the CDR3: TGCAGTGCTAGAGATAGCAGGACAGCAAACATTCAGTACTTC. V gene TRBV20-1 combines with J gene TRBJ2-4, with D tentatively TRBD1 (6 bases). The CDR3 has 14 residues. Trimming left V 0 bases short and J 6 bases short, with 12 bases between. The V gene's germline CDR1 is DFQATT and CDR2 SNEGSKA (reference sequence).

This clonotype was detected a few times. This chain joins TRBV5-1 and TRBJ1-2; the D is unclear. The germline V and J ends were trimmed by 4 bases and 2 bases, with 12 bases remaining between them. Per germline, CDR1 SGHRS and CDR2 YFSETQ. CDR3 length equals 14 residues. This CDR3 reads CASSTWTANYGYTF. The CDR3 DNA is TGCGCCAGCAGCACCTGGACGGCGAACTATGGCTACACCTTC.

The V gene is TRBV27, the J gene TRBJ2-3; tentatively, D is TRBD1 or TRBD2 (6 bases each). Trimming removed 5 bases from V and 1 base from J, with 19 bases in between. Germline CDR1 MNHEY, CDR2 SMNVEV (reference sequence). The CDR3 length is 17 residues. CDR3 sequence: CASSPPRGREGTDTQYF. Written as DNA, the CDR3 is TGTGCCAGCAGTCCCCCCCGGGGGCGGGAAGGCACAGATACGCAGTATTTT.

CDR3 bases: TGTGCCAGCAGCCCACGACACGACTCTGGGGCCAACGTCCTGACTTTC. It specifies CASSPRHDSGANVLTF. The chain recombines TRBV4-2 with TRBJ2-6; D call uncertain. The germline V and J ends were trimmed by 4 bases and 0 bases, with 10 bases remaining between them. This CDR3 is built from 16 residues. CDR1 and CDR2 from the germline V gene are LGHNA and YNFKEQ.